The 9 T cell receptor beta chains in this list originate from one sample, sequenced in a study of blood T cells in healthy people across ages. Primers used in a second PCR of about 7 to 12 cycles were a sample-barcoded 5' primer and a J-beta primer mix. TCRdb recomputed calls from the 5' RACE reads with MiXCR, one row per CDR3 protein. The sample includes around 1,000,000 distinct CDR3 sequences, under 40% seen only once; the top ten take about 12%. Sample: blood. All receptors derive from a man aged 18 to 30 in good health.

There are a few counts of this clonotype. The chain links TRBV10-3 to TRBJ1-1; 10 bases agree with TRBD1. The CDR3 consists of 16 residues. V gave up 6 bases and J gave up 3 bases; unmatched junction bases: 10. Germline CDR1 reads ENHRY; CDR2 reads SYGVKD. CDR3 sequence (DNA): TGTGCCATCAGGGGCGGTGGGACAGGGGTCGACACTGAAGCTTTCTTT. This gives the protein CAIRGGGTGVDTEAFF.

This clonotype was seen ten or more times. This CDR3 is CASSGRTVYGYTF. CDR3 DNA: TGTGCCAGCAGTGGGAGGACAGTCTATGGCTACACCTTC. The chain couples TRBV25-1 to TRBJ1-2, with D maybe TRBD1 (6 bases). The CDR3 totals 13 residues. The V end was cut by 4 bases, the J end by 4 bases, with 10 bases between. CDR1 and CDR2 (germline): MGHDK, SYGVNS.

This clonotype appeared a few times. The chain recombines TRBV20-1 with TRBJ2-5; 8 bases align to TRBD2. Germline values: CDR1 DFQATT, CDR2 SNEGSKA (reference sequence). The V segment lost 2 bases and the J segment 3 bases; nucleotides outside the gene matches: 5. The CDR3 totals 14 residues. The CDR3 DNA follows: TGCAGTGCTAGACTAACTAGCGGCAAAGAGACCCAGTACTTC. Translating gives CSARLTSGKETQYF.

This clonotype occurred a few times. This CDR3 reads CASSQAGQGMRDTEAFF. CDR3 nucleotides: TGCGCCAGCAGCCAAGCTGGACAGGGGATGAGGGACACTGAAGCTTTCTTT. The V call is TRBV4-1, the J call TRBJ1-1; TRBD1 agrees at 9 bases. CDR1 is MGHRA, CDR2 YSYEKL, per germline. V lost 1 base, J lost 3 bases, and 9 bases stayed unmatched. The CDR3 consists of 17 residues.

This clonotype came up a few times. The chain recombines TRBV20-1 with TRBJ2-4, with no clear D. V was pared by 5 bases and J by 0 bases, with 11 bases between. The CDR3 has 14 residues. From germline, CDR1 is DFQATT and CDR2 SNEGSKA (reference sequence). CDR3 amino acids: CSADRAVAKNIQYF. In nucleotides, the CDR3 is TGCAGTGCTGACCGGGCTGTAGCCAAAAACATTCAGTACTTC.

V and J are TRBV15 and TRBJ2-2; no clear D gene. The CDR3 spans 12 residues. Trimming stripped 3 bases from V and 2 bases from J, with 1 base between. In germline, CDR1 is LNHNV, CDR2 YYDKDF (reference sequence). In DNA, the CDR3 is TGTGCCACCAGCAGCAACACCGGGGAGCTGTTTTTT. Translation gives CATSSNTGELFF. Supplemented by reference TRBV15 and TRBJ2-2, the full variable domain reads DAMVIQNPRYQVTQFGKPVTLSCSQTLNHNVMYWYQQKSSQAPKLLFHYYDKDFNNEADTPDNFQSRRPNTSFCFLDIRSPGLGDTAMYLCATSSNTGELFFGEGSRLTVL.

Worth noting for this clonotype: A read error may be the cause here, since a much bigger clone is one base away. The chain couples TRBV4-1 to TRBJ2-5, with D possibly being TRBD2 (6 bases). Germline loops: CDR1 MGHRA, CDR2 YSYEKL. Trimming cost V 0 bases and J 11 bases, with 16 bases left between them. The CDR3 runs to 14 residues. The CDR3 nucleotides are TGCGCCAGCAGCCAAGAAGGAGGGCACAATGAGCAGTACTTC. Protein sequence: CASSQEGGHNEQYF.

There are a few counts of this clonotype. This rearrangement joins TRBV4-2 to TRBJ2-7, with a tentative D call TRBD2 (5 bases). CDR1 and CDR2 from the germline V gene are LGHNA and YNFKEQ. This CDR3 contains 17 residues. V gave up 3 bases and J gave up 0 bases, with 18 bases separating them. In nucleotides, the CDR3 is TGTGCCAGCAGCCAGGATGACCGAGCGGCCCTCTCCTACGAGCAGTACTTC. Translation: CASSQDDRAALSYEQYF.

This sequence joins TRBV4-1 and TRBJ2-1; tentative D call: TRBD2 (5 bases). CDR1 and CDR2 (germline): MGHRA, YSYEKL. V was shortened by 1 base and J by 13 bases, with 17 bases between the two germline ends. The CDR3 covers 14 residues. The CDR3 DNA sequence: TGCGCCAGCAGCCAAGTCTTGGGGTGGGAGACCCAGTTCTTC. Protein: CASSQVLGWETQFF.